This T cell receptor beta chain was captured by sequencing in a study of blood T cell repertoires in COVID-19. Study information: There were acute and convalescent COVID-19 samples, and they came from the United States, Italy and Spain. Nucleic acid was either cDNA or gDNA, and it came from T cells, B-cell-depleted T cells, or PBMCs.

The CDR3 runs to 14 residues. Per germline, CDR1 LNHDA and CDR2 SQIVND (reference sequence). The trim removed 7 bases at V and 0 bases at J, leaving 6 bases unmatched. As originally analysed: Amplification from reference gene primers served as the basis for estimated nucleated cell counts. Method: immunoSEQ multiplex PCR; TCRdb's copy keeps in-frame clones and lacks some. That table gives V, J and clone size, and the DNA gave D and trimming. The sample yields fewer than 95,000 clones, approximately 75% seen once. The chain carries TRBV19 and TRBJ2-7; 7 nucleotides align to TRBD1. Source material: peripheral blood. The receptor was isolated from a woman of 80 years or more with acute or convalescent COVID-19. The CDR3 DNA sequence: TGTGCCAGTACCTTGACAGGGAGCTCCTACGAGCAGTACTTC. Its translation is CASTLTGSSYEQYF.